This is a list of T cell receptor beta chains from one sample in a study of blood T cell repertoires in COVID-19. Only in-frame clones appear in the TCRdb table, and some are missing; sequencing was by immunoSEQ multiplex PCR. The data hold nearly 90,000 clones, with 72% observed a single time. Sequencing was done on a sample of peripheral blood. The origin of the receptors is a woman of 80 years or more with acute or convalescent COVID-19. Both conserved end residues are part of each CDR3. The D gene is left open where the match is weak. Size is stated for part of the rows, as once, few or many counts, or as a class when the clone is expanded.

d_call j_call v_call clone_size cdr3_nt cdr3_aa
TRBD1 TRBJ2-3 TRBV19 . TGTGCCAGTAGACGACAGGGAATCATCACAGATACGCAGTATTTT CASRRQGIITDTQYF
TRBD1 TRBJ2-7 TRBV12-5 . TGTGCTAGTGGTTTATCCGGGACAGCAAACGAGCAGTACTTC CASGLSGTANEQYF
. TRBJ2-1 TRBV5-4 . TGTGCCAGCAGGTGGGGCCTAATTGGTGAGCAGTTCTTC CASRWGLIGEQFF
TRBD2 TRBJ2-5 TRBV7-7 . TGTGCTAGCAGCCCTGGGACTAGCGGGGGGGCCGGTCAAGAGACCCAGTACTTC CASSPGTSGGAGQETQYF
TRBD1 TRBJ1-2 TRBV5-1 . TGCGCCAGCAGCTTGGAGGCCGGCAGGACAGGGCCTACACTACCCAACTATGGCTACACCTTC CASSLEAGRTGPTLPNYGYTF
TRBD1 TRBJ1-3 TRBV7-9 . TGTGCCAGCAGCTTAGGACTGACAGGGCAATATTTT CASSLGLTGQYF
. TRBJ1-1 TRBV7-3 few TGTGCCAGCAGTCCTGACGGGGTAAATTCTGAAGCTTTCTTT CASSPDGVNSEAFF
TRBD1 TRBJ1-1 TRBV28 . TGTGCCAGCATCCTGGACAGGGGGCTGGCGGCTGAAGCTTTCTTT CASILDRGLAAEAFF
. TRBJ1-5 TRBV27 . TGTGCCAGCAGTTGGGGCAGGGGAGTCAATCAGCCCCAGCATTTT CASSWGRGVNQPQHF
. TRBJ2-2 TRBV5-1 . TGCGCCAGCAGTTCCCAGGGCGGGGAGCTGTTTTTT CASSSQGGELFF
. TRBJ2-1 TRBV11-3 . TGTGCCAGCAGCTTAGGCAGATACAATGAGCAGTTCTTC CASSLGRYNEQFF
. TRBJ1-2 TRBV28 . TGTGCCAGCAGTCCTACAGGGATCTATGGCTACACCTTC CASSPTGIYGYTF
TRBD1 TRBJ2-7 TRBV28 . TGTGCCAGCAGTCCCGGACAGGGCTCCTACGAGCAGTACTTC CASSPGQGSYEQYF
TRBD1 TRBJ2-7 TRBV7-2 once TGTGCCAGCGGGCCCTCGGGACAGACGAGCGAGCAGTACTTC CASGPSGQTSEQYF
TRBD2 TRBJ2-3 TRBV10-2 . TGCGCCAGCAGACCCGAGGGGAGCGGGGGGCCCTATAGCACAGATACGCAGTATTTT CASRPEGSGGPYSTDTQYF
. TRBJ1-2 TRBV9 . TGTGCCAGCAGCGGGGCCCAGGGACTAATCTTAGGGGGCTACACCTTC CASSGAQGLILGGYTF
TRBD2 TRBJ2-1 TRBV2 . TGTGCCAGCAGTGAAGTTAGCGGGGGGGCCCATAATGAGCAGTTCTTC CASSEVSGGAHNEQFF
. TRBJ1-2 TRBV3-1/TRBV3-2 . TGTGCCAGCAGCCAAGCCCCGTGGGCGAACGAAGGCTACACCTTC CASSQAPWANEGYTF